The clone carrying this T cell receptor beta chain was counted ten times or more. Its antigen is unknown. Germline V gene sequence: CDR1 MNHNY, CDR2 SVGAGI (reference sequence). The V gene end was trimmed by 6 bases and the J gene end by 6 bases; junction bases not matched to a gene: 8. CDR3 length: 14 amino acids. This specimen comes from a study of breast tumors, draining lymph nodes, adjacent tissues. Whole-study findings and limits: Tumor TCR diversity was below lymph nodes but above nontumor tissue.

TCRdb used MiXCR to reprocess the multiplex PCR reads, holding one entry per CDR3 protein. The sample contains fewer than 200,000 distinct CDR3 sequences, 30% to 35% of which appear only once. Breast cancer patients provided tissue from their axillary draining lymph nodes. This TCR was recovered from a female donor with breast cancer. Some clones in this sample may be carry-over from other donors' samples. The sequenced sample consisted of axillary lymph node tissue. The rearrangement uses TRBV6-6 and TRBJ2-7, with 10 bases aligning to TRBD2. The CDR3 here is CASSQAGGPAEQYF. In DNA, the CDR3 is TGTGCCAGCAGCCAAGCGGGAGGGCCTGCCGAGCAGTACTTC.